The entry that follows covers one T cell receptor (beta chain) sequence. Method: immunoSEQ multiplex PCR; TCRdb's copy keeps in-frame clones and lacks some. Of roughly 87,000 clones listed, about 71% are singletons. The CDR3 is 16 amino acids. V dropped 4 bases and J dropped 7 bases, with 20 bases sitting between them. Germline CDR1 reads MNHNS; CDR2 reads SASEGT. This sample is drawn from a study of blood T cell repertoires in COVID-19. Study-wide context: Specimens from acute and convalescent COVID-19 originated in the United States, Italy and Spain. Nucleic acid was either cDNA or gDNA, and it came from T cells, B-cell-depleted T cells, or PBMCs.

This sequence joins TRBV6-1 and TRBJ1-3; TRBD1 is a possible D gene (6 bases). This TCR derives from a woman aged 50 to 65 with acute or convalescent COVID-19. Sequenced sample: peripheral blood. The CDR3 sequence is CASSVQLTGGLNTIYF. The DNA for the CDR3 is TGTGCCAGCAGTGTACAGTTGACAGGTGGATTGAACACCATATATTTT.